The 32 T cell receptor beta chains below were found in one sample sequenced in a study of control samples from healthy donors and cancer patients. This table comes from immunoSEQ multiplex PCR, and its TCRdb copy is limited to in-frame clones, with some not included. This sample has tens of thousands of clones, with under 95% found just once. The specimen sequenced was PBMCs. Receptors were obtained from a man younger than 40 with colorectal cancer.

J is TRBJ1-1 and V is TRBV3-1 (or the pseudogene TRBV3-2); D may be TRBD1 (6 bases). V lost 5 bases and J 1 base, leaving 11 bases between the germline ends. The germline V gene has CDR1 LGHDT and CDR2 YNNKEL (reference sequence). The CDR3 has 14 amino acids. CDR3 nucleotide sequence: TGTGCCAGCAGCAAAGTGGGGGCGAACACTGAAGCTTTCTTT. It translates to CASSKVGANTEAFF.

The chain links TRBV10-3 to TRBJ1-5; TRBD1 matches at 10 bases. The CDR3 sequence is 14 residues long. Losses at the gene ends were 4 bases for V and 5 bases for J; bases not matched to a gene: 2. The germline V gene encodes CDR1 ENHRY and CDR2 SYGVKD. The CDR3 nucleotides are TGTGCCATCAGTGGGGGGACAGGGGATCAGCCCCAGCATTTT. This translates into CAISGGTGDQPQHF.

This clone was observed once. The chain couples TRBV2 to TRBJ1-2; no reliable D call. Germline V gene data show CDR1 as SNHLY and CDR2 as FYNNEI. With 2 bases removed from V and 5 bases from J, the gap between germline ends came to 3 bases. The CDR3 spans 11 residues. CDR3 bases: TGTGCCAGCAGTGAAACGTATGGCTACACCTTC. Its protein product is CASSETYGYTF.

The chain carries TRBV18 and TRBJ2-2, with D uncertain. This CDR3 is 14 amino acids long. Per germline, CDR1 KGHSH and CDR2 LQKENI. V lost 3 bases and J lost 6, with 11 bases in between. In DNA, the CDR3 is TGTGCCAGCTCACCGCAGGATGGGCCCGGGGAGCTGTTTTTT. It specifies CASSPQDGPGELFF.

The genes are TRBV4-2 and TRBJ2-3, with 10 positions matching TRBD1. Germline V gene sequence: CDR1 LGHNA, CDR2 YNFKEQ. V shed 4 bases and J 6 bases; nucleotides not matched to a gene: 7. The CDR3 has 15 amino acids. CDR3: CASSPLGTGEDTQYF. The DNA for the CDR3 is TGTGCCAGCAGCCCCCTAGGGACAGGGGAGGATACGCAGTATTTT.

V gene TRBV30 combines with J gene TRBJ2-3; 7 bases match TRBD1. The CDR3 contains 15 residues. Germline CDR1 and CDR2: GTSNPN and SVGIG (reference sequence). The V and J ends lost 2 bases and 0 bases, in that order; junction bases with no gene match: 5. CDR3 residues: CAWSLTGASTDTQYF. The CDR3 DNA sequence: TGTGCCTGGAGTCTAACAGGGGCTAGCACAGATACGCAGTATTTT.

The chain joins TRBV5-1 to TRBJ1-2, with D tentatively TRBD1 (6 bases). Germline CDR1 and CDR2: SGHRS and YFSETQ. Between the trimmed V and J ends, which lost 5 bases and 3 bases, there was a span of 14 bases. There are 14 residues in the CDR3. The CDR3 here is CASSYGTSHYGYTF. The CDR3 DNA sequence: TGCGCCAGCAGTTACGGGACATCTCACTATGGCTACACCTTC.

This clone was counted a single time. The CDR3 sequence is CASGLAEGSEAFF. The CDR3 DNA is TGTGCTAGTGGTTTGGCCGAAGGGAGTGAAGCTTTCTTT. This sequence joins TRBV12-5 and TRBJ1-1; D remains unclear. CDR1 and CDR2 (germline): LGHNT, FRNRAP. V lost 1 base, J lost 7 bases, and 10 bases lay in between. This CDR3 has 13 amino acids. The whole variable domain, filled in from reference TRBV12-5 and TRBJ1-1, reads DARVTQTPRHKVTEMGQEVTMRCQPILGHNTVFWYRQTMMQGLELLAYFRNRAPLDDSGMPKDRFSAEMPDATLATLKIQPSEPRDSAVYFCASGLAEGSEAFFGQGTRLTVV.

This chain joins TRBV13 and TRBJ2-1; D unclear. Germline V gene sequence: CDR1 PRHDT, CDR2 FYEKMQ (reference sequence). The CDR3 consists of 13 residues. V lost 2 bases to trimming and J lost 6 bases, with 8 bases between them. The CDR3 coding sequence is TGTGCCAGCAGCTTAACGGCCGGCAATGAGCAGTTCTTC. It yields the protein CASSLTAGNEQFF.

This chain joins TRBV27 and TRBJ1-6; TRBD1 aligns across 8 bases. The J segment lost 4 bases and the V segment lost 5 bases, leaving 7 bases of the junction unmatched. The V gene's germline CDR1 is MNHEY and CDR2 SMNVEV (reference sequence). CDR3 size: 16 residues. The CDR3 sequence: CASSTLWDRYNSPLHF. CDR3 nucleotide sequence: TGTGCCAGCAGTACCCTCTGGGACAGGTATAATTCACCCCTCCACTTT.

This clone was recorded a few times. The V and J genes are TRBV10-3 and TRBJ2-7, with D possibly matching TRBD1 (5 bases). V was cut by 0 bases and J by 0 bases, with 18 bases left in between. Germline-derived CDR1 and CDR2 are ENHRY and SYGVKD. This CDR3 spans 18 amino acids. DNA for the CDR3: TGTGCCATCAGTGAGTCCCTACAGGTTTTGAGTAGCTCCTACGAGCAGTACGTC. Residues: CAISESLQVLSSSYEQYV.

This clone is judged medium-sized. This rearrangement joins TRBV4-3 to TRBJ1-4; no definite D call. The germline gives CDR1 LGHNA, CDR2 YSLEER. V gave up 0 bases and J gave up 5 bases, with 13 bases separating them. CDR3 length: 16 amino acids. The DNA of the CDR3 is TGCGCCAGCAGCCAAGATGAGCGGGTATGGAATGAAAAACTGTTTTTT. Its protein is CASSQDERVWNEKLFF.

The chain couples TRBV11-2 to TRBJ1-1; 7 positions agree with TRBD1. The CDR3 consists of 15 residues. Germline V gene lookup returns CDR1 SGHAT and CDR2 FQNNGV. The V segment lost 4 bases and the J segment 2 bases; nucleotides outside the gene matches: 7. The CDR3 DNA reads TGTGCCAGCAGCTCGTTCACAGGGGATAACACTGAAGCTTTCTTT. This sequence encodes CASSSFTGDNTEAFF.

The chain combines TRBV19 with TRBJ1-6; a weak D match, TRBD1 (6 bases). The CDR3 sequence is 16 residues long. The germline gives CDR1 LNHDA, CDR2 SQIVND (reference sequence). Trimming cost V 9 bases and J 2 bases, with 17 bases left between them. CDR3 nucleotide sequence: TGTGCCAGCCAAAAGGGGGGGGGAACCTATAATTCACCCCTCCACTTT. Translating gives CASQKGGGTYNSPLHF.

As DNA, the CDR3 is TGTGCCAGCAGTCCTACAGGGAATACTGAAGCTTTCTTT. This translates into CASSPTGNTEAFF. The V call is TRBV6-5, the J call TRBJ1-1; possibly TRBD1 for D (6 bases). Per the germline V gene, CDR1 is MNHEY and CDR2 is SVGAGI. This CDR3 spans 13 amino acids. Trimming stripped 5 bases from V and 5 bases from J, with 12 bases between.

V gene TRBV6-2 or TRBV6-3 combines with J gene TRBJ2-7; 7 nucleotides align to TRBD1. CDR1 is MNHEY and CDR2 is SVGEGT in the germline V gene. Trimming cost V 0 bases and J 7 bases; bases outside gene matches: 6. This CDR3 has 14 residues. CDR3 loop: CASSYSDRRREQYF. CDR3 bases: TGTGCCAGCAGTTACTCGGACAGGCGCCGAGAGCAGTACTTC.

The V call is TRBV7-9, the J call TRBJ1-2; TRBD1 might be the D (6 bases). Germline V gene lookup returns CDR1 SEHNR and CDR2 FQNEAQ (reference sequence). V gave up 1 base and J gave up 13 bases, with 16 bases separating them. This CDR3 is 13 amino acids long. CDR3 DNA sequence: TGTGCCAGCAGCTTAGGGACAGCCCAGAGGTGCACCTTC. Translation gives CASSLGTAQRCTF.

The CDR3 here is CASSLGLAGAGVSTDTQYF. The CDR3 region has the DNA TGTGCCAGCAGTTTAGGGCTAGCGGGGGCAGGCGTGAGCACAGATACGCAGTATTTT. This sequence joins TRBV27 and TRBJ2-3, with 10 bases that match TRBD2. Germline V gene sequence: CDR1 MNHEY, CDR2 SMNVEV (reference sequence). J was trimmed by 0 bases and V by 2 bases; bases with no gene match: 11. This CDR3 has 19 amino acids.

The chain has TRBV7-8 and TRBJ2-1, with TRBD2 as a possible D gene (6 bases). The CDR3 is made up of 11 amino acids. Trimming removed 2 bases from V and 14 bases from J, with 10 bases in between. Germline values: CDR1 SGHVS, CDR2 FQNEAQ. The CDR3 DNA is TGTGCCAGCAGCTTACGGGACTCGAAGTTCTTC. Translated, it gives CASSLRDSKFF.

This rearrangement joins TRBV7-9 to TRBJ2-7, with a tentative D call TRBD1 (5 bases). The CDR3 contains 15 residues. Trimming took 5 bases from V and 4 from J, leaving 18 bases between them. Germline V gene data show CDR1 as SEHNR and CDR2 as FQNEAQ (reference sequence). CDR3 residues: CASSPGPDKFYEQYF. The CDR3 coding sequence is TGTGCCAGCAGCCCTGGGCCGGACAAGTTTTACGAGCAGTACTTC.

Here the CDR3 reads CASSPQGMGDYTF. The DNA of the CDR3 is TGTGCCAGCAGCCCACAGGGAATGGGTGACTACACCTTC. This chain connects TRBV5-4 to TRBJ1-2; D is possibly TRBD1 (6 bases). Trimming removed 4 bases at V and 10 bases at J, with 17 bases between. Germline CDR1 SGHNT, CDR2 YYREEE (reference sequence). The CDR3 sequence is 13 residues long.

V usage is TRBV6-5 and J usage is TRBJ2-5; D is perhaps TRBD1 (6 bases). This CDR3 contains 15 residues. The V gene lost 6 bases and the J gene lost 2 bases, with 16 bases spanning the gap. Per the germline V gene, CDR1 is MNHEY and CDR2 is SVGAGI. DNA for the CDR3: TGTGCCAGCAGCTACCTTGGACAGCCACAAGAGACCCAGTACTTC. Its protein product is CASSYLGQPQETQYF.

This chain connects TRBV5-1 to TRBJ1-1; 9 nucleotides line up with TRBD1. CDR3 length: 15 residues. J was trimmed by 5 bases and V by 4 bases; bases with no gene match: 9. CDR1 is SGHRS, CDR2 YFSETQ, per germline. DNA of the CDR3: TGCGCCAGCAGCGACCCCCGACAGGGGGTTACTGAAGCTTTCTTT. This sequence encodes CASSDPRQGVTEAFF.

Here the CDR3 reads CSASQGRQPRGEQYV. The CDR3, as DNA: TGCAGTGCTAGTCAGGGAAGACAACCTAGGGGCGAGCAGTACGTC. The chain combines TRBV20-1 with TRBJ2-7, with a tentative D call TRBD1 (5 bases). The CDR3 contains 15 residues. Deletions cut 3 bases from V and 6 bases from J, with 21 bases between. Germline V gene sequence: CDR1 DFQATT, CDR2 SNEGSKA (reference sequence).

The rearrangement links TRBV12-3 or TRBV12-4 to TRBJ1-2, with D possibly TRBD1 on 6 matching bases. CDR3 length: 13 residues. Trimming cost V 3 bases and J 8 bases, with 13 bases left between them. DNA of the CDR3: TGTGCCAGCAGTTTTAACAGGGTACGCGGCTACACCTTC. Its protein product is CASSFNRVRGYTF.

The gene calls are TRBV5-4 and TRBJ2-2; D uncertain. Germline-derived CDR1 and CDR2 are SGHNT and YYREEE (reference sequence). Trimming took off 10 bases at V and 0 bases at J, with 10 bases between the two ends. The CDR3 runs 13 residues. CDR3 residues: CAGFLPNTGELFF. The CDR3 DNA follows: TGTGCCGGCTTCCTTCCGAACACCGGGGAGCTGTTTTTT. The whole variable domain, remainder taken from reference TRBV5-4 and TRBJ2-2, is ETGVTQSPTHLIKTRGQQVTLRCSSQSGHNTVSWYQQALGQGPQFIFQYYREEENGRGNFPPRFSGLQFPNYSSELNVNALELDDSALYLCAGFLPNTGELFFGEGSRLTVL.

V gene TRBV18 combines with J gene TRBJ2-7, with 7 nucleotides matching TRBD1. This CDR3 comprises 15 residues. Germline V gene data show CDR1 as KGHSH and CDR2 as LQKENI. The ends lost 2 bases at V and 1 base at J; junction bases unmatched: 5. The CDR3 nucleotides are TGTGCCAGCTCACCAACCAGGGGGTCATCCTACGAGCAGTACGTC. Encoded protein: CASSPTRGSSYEQYV.

This chain connects TRBV6-5 to TRBJ1-1; D is ambiguous. Germline-derived CDR1 and CDR2 are MNHEY and SVGAGI. The CDR3 loop spans 13 amino acids. The germline V and J ends were trimmed by 9 bases and 0 bases, with 11 bases remaining between them. The chain's CDR3 is CASSSTLNTEAFF. Here the CDR3 DNA reads TGTGCCAGTTCGTCCACGTTGAACACTGAAGCTTTCTTT.

The gene calls are TRBV5-8 and TRBJ1-2; 7 nucleotides match TRBD1. The CDR3 has 14 residues. Per the germline V gene, CDR1 is SGHTS and CDR2 is YDEGEE. J gave up 7 bases and V 2 bases, and 8 bases lay outside the gene matches. CDR3 protein: CASSFWTGGRGYTF. The CDR3 region has the DNA TGTGCCAGCAGCTTCTGGACAGGCGGTCGTGGCTACACCTTC.

The gene calls are TRBV7-2 and TRBJ1-4; D unresolved. CDR1 SGHTA and CDR2 FQGNSA come from the germline V gene. The ends were cut back, 5 bases at V and 8 bases at J, with 15 bases in the middle. The CDR3 length is 14 residues. In DNA form, the CDR3 reads TGTGCCAGCAGCCCCCGGCCAGCCGGGGAAAAACTGTTTTTT. It specifies CASSPRPAGEKLFF. The whole variable domain, remainder taken from reference TRBV7-2 and TRBJ1-4, is GAGVSQSPSNKVTEKGKDVELRCDPISGHTALYWYRQSLGQGLEFLIYFQGNSAPDKSGLPSDRFSAERTGGSVSTLTIQRTQQEDSAVYLCASSPRPAGEKLFFGSGTQLSVL.

The chain couples TRBV6-2 or TRBV6-3 to TRBJ2-7; D possibly matches TRBD1 or TRBD2 (5 bases each). The CDR3 length is 14 residues. The V and J ends lost 6 bases and 7 bases respectively, with 19 bases between them. Germline V gives CDR1 MNHEY, CDR2 SVGEGT. CDR3 sequence (DNA): TGTGCCAGCAGCTCCCTCGGGGTAGCAGGGGAGCAGTACGTC. Protein product: CASSSLGVAGEQYV.

The chain carries TRBV6-1 and TRBJ2-2; the D gene is possibly TRBD2 (5 bases). V was trimmed by 3 bases and J by 0 bases, leaving 14 bases between them. Germline CDR1 is MNHNS and CDR2 is SASEGT. The CDR3 length is 17 residues. CDR3 residues: CASSDLYWTSNTGELFF. CDR3 in DNA: TGTGCCAGCAGTGATCTGTATTGGACTTCGAACACCGGGGAGCTGTTTTTT.